This T cell receptor (beta chain) was recorded in a study of lymphopenia after photon versus proton radiotherapy. CDR1 MNHNY and CDR2 SVGAGI come from the germline V gene (reference sequence). V trimming: 7 bases; J trimming: 2 bases; junction bases outside the gene matches: 6. The CDR3 runs 15 residues. Comments on this clone: Its matching antigen is unknown.

Study conclusions and caveats: A bigger post-nadir fall in TCR diversity correlated inversely with survival time in deceased patients.

Assay: immunoSEQ multiplex PCR; the TCRdb copy retains only in-frame clones and omits some. This sample has 26,000 or so clones, with around 81% found just once. The rearrangement uses TRBV6-6 and TRBJ1-5, with 9 bases that match TRBD1. The clonotype was recovered from a man aged 45-60 years with gastric cancer. Sequencing used peripheral blood, obtained from a patient treated with photon-based radiotherapy. The CDR3 loop is CASMGQGSGNQPQHF. The CDR3, as DNA: TGTGCCAGCATGGGACAGGGATCGGGCAATCAGCCCCAGCATTTT.